These 20 T cell receptor beta chains were sequenced from one sample in a study of T cell changes during pregnancy in multiple sclerosis (dated by TCRdb to the late 2010s). The library was generated by the immunoSEQ multiplex PCR assay. Held by TCRdb, this immuneACCESS table contains in-frame sequences only and omits some clones. Under half of the omission traces to an unresolved V gene where checked; the cause of the rest is unknown. The sample profile shows tens of thousands of clones; about 91% of them were found once. Less than 0.95% of the sample is in the top ten clones. The sequenced sample was CD4+ T cells from peripheral blood mononuclear cells, obtained before pregnancy. The receptor source for this set is a female donor with multiple sclerosis, enrolled in a pregnancy study.

The CDR3 loop is CASSIWRGAEGNTIYF. CDR3 bases: TGTGCCAGTAGTATCTGGAGGGGCGCGGAAGGAAACACCATATATTTT. The chain employs TRBV19 and TRBJ1-3; a possible D gene is TRBD1 (5 bases). Trimming removed 3 bases at V and 4 bases at J, with 16 bases between. Germline V gene sequence: CDR1 LNHDA, CDR2 SQIVND (reference sequence). CDR3 length equals 16 residues.

The rearrangement links TRBV18 to TRBJ2-1; TRBD2 matches 13 bases. Germline CDR1 KGHSH, CDR2 LQKENI. This CDR3 is built from 17 residues. Trimming took 3 bases from V and 5 from J; bases not matched to a gene: 7. CDR3 sequence (DNA): TGTGCCAGCTCACCCTACGGACTAGCGGGGGCGCACAATGAGCAGTTCTTC. This codes for CASSPYGLAGAHNEQFF. Supplemented by reference TRBV18 and TRBJ2-1, the full variable domain reads NAGVMQNPRHLVRRRGQEARLRCSPMKGHSHVYWYRQLPEEGLKFMVYLQKENIIDESGMPKERFSAEFPKEGPSILRIQQVVRGDSAAYFCASSPYGLAGAHNEQFFGPGTRLTVL.

This clone was picked up one time. The chain is built from TRBV6-6 and TRBJ2-7, with 10 nucleotides matching TRBD1. Per germline, CDR1 MNHNY and CDR2 SVGAGI (reference sequence). CDR3 length: 15 amino acids. Germline trimming cut 6 bases from V and 4 bases from J; bases unmatched to any gene: 9. Here the CDR3 DNA reads TGTGCCAGCAGGCTGCCGGGACAGGGGAGGTACGAGCAGTACTTC. Amino acid sequence: CASRLPGQGRYEQYF.

The J gene is TRBJ1-2, the V gene TRBV6-5, with D possibly matching TRBD1 (6 bases). V lost 0 bases and J lost 2, with 7 bases in between. Looked up from germline, CDR1 is MNHEY and CDR2 is SVGAGI. CDR3 length equals 14 residues. CDR3 sequence reads: CASSYSGQNYGYTF. DNA of the CDR3: TGTGCCAGCAGTTACTCAGGACAGAACTATGGCTACACCTTC.

Only one count was recorded for this clone. The J gene is TRBJ1-4, the V gene TRBV19; TRBD1 matches 9 bases. This CDR3 comprises 15 residues. Germline V gives CDR1 LNHDA, CDR2 SQIVND (reference sequence). The J segment lost 8 bases and the V segment lost 7 bases, leaving 11 bases of the junction unmatched. The CDR3 nucleotides are TGTGCCAGTAACCAGCCGGGACAGGGAAAAGAAAAACTGTTTTTT. It encodes CASNQPGQGKEKLFF.

The gene calls are TRBV30 and TRBJ2-7; weak D call: TRBD1 (5 bases). Trimming removed 0 bases from V and 5 bases from J, with 11 bases in between. In germline, CDR1 is GTSNPN, CDR2 SVGIG (reference sequence). This CDR3 is built from 13 residues. CDR3 sequence reads: CAWSVRVQDEQYF. The CDR3 region has the DNA TGTGCCTGGAGTGTAAGGGTACAGGACGAGCAGTACTTC.

The rearrangement links TRBV6-5 to TRBJ1-2; 7 bases line up with TRBD1. With V trimmed by 6 bases and J by 5 bases, 6 bases remained unmatched. The germline V gene has CDR1 MNHEY and CDR2 SVGAGI. The CDR3 is made up of 13 amino acids. As DNA, the CDR3 is TGTGCCAGCAGGCCTGACAGGGTATATGGCTACACCTTC. Its translation is CASRPDRVYGYTF.

The rearrangement links TRBV7-2 to TRBJ1-2; the match to TRBD1 covers 10 bases. The CDR3 has 15 amino acids. Losses at the gene ends were 5 bases for V and 4 bases for J; bases not matched to a gene: 7. The V gene's germline CDR1 is SGHTA and CDR2 FQGNSA. CDR3 protein: CASSPGQGTSYGYTF. In DNA form, the CDR3 reads TGTGCCAGCAGCCCGGGACAGGGGACGTCCTATGGCTACACCTTC.

The chain links TRBV7-2 to TRBJ2-3; perhaps TRBD1 as D (5 bases). CDR1 and CDR2 (germline): SGHTA, FQGNSA. Trimming pared 5 bases from V and 0 bases from J, leaving 9 bases between. The CDR3 sequence is 14 residues long. The CDR3 sequence is CASSRQSSTDTQYF. The CDR3 nucleotides are TGTGCCAGCAGCCGACAGAGTAGCACAGATACGCAGTATTTT.

CDR3 residues: CASSPTNRLRTGGTYEQYF. CDR3 DNA: TGTGCCAGCAGCCCGACCAACAGACTCCGGACAGGGGGAACCTACGAGCAGTACTTC. This chain connects TRBV11-2 to TRBJ2-7; 10 nucleotides agree with TRBD1. The trim removed 5 bases at V and 2 bases at J, leaving 18 bases unmatched. The CDR3 sequence is 19 residues long. CDR1 is SGHAT and CDR2 is FQNNGV in the germline V gene.

This clone occurred once. This CDR3 is missing its conserved last phenylalanine or tryptophan, likely due to a read error. Because the CDR3's place on the DNA is in doubt, the DNA is left out and the CDR3 is given as listed by TCRdb. This chain uses TRBV5-1 with TRBJ2-7; the table gives TRBD2 as D, unverified against the DNA. The CDR3 has 17 amino acids, counting both end residues. Germline V lookup: CDR1 SGHRS, CDR2 YFSETQ. CDR3 in amino acids: CASRLRGGGPPYTSSTL.

J is TRBJ1-1 and V is TRBV10-1, with a tentative D call TRBD1 (5 bases). The germline CDR1 and CDR2 sequences are WNHNN and SYGVQD (reference sequence). The V gene lost 7 bases and the J gene lost 3 bases, with 21 bases spanning the gap. The CDR3 contains 16 residues. For the CDR3, the DNA is TGCGCCAGCACCGCCCCAGATGGGGGGAAATACACTGAAGCTTTCTTT. Protein sequence: CASTAPDGGKYTEAFF.

This chain connects TRBV5-1 to TRBJ1-2; no reliable D call. The CDR3 sequence is 13 residues long. V was clipped by 0 bases and J by 3 bases, with 6 bases between them. The V gene's germline CDR1 is SGHRS and CDR2 YFSETQ. CDR3 nucleotide sequence: TGCGCCAGCAGCTTGGAACAACACTATGGCTACACCTTC. It translates to CASSLEQHYGYTF.

The chain uses TRBV2 and TRBJ1-2; TRBD1 agrees at 12 bases. CDR1 SNHLY and CDR2 FYNNEI come from the germline V gene. The CDR3 spans 14 residues. V shed 6 bases and J 4 bases; nucleotides not matched to a gene: 3. CDR3 coding DNA: TGTGCCAGCAGGGGGACAGGGGGCGCCTATGGCTACACCTTC. Protein: CASRGTGGAYGYTF.

The chain couples TRBV7-2 to TRBJ2-1; D possibly corresponds to TRBD2 (5 bases). CDR1 and CDR2 (germline): SGHTA, FQGNSA. Trimming pared 3 bases from V and 2 bases from J, leaving 14 bases between. The CDR3 loop spans 16 amino acids. DNA for the CDR3: TGTGCCAGCAGCTTGAGAGGGTCCATAACCTACAATGAGCAGTTCTTC. Translating it yields CASSLRGSITYNEQFF.

The chain employs TRBV9 and TRBJ2-7; 8 positions match TRBD1. The CDR3 covers 16 residues. Germline CDR1 is SGDLS and CDR2 is YYNGEE. Unmatched junction bases numbered 12, after V lost 6 bases and J lost 1 base. The CDR3 sequence is CASTYGPDRASYEQYF. The CDR3 nucleotides read TGTGCCAGCACCTACGGACCGGACAGGGCGTCCTACGAGCAGTACTTC.

This sequence joins TRBV4-3 and TRBJ2-1, with a weak D call TRBD1 (5 bases). V gave up 0 bases and J gave up 4 bases, with 13 bases separating them. Germline V gene sequence: CDR1 LGHNA, CDR2 YSLEER. The CDR3 is 16 residues long. The CDR3 region is CASSQDLLTDYNEQFF. In DNA form, the CDR3 reads TGCGCCAGCAGCCAAGATCTTCTGACAGATTACAATGAGCAGTTCTTC.

This clone came up a few times. The chain couples TRBV4-3 to TRBJ1-5, with a weak D call TRBD1 (5 bases). The CDR3 has 15 amino acids. V was cut by 4 bases and J by 2 bases, with 12 bases left in between. The germline CDR1 and CDR2 sequences are LGHNA and YSLEER. The CDR3 DNA reads as TGCGCCAGCAGCCTTAGGACGGGGGGCAATCAGCCCCAGCATTTT. Its protein is CASSLRTGGNQPQHF.

The rearrangement uses TRBV5-1 and TRBJ2-7; 7 bases match TRBD1. J lost 6 bases, V lost 9 bases, and 12 bases had no gene match. The germline V gene encodes CDR1 SGHRS and CDR2 YFSETQ. This CDR3 has 13 residues. CDR3 sequence: CAILGTVGAEQYF. The CDR3 bases are TGCGCCATACTTGGGACAGTTGGCGCCGAGCAGTACTTC.

This chain connects TRBV6-5 to TRBJ1-2, with D perhaps TRBD1 (5 bases). This CDR3 spans 15 amino acids. V lost 6 bases and J lost 2, with 16 bases in between. Per the germline V gene, CDR1 is MNHEY and CDR2 is SVGAGI. The CDR3 region is CASRTGNKRNYGYTF. The CDR3 DNA reads TGTGCCAGCAGAACAGGAAACAAGAGAAACTATGGCTACACCTTC.